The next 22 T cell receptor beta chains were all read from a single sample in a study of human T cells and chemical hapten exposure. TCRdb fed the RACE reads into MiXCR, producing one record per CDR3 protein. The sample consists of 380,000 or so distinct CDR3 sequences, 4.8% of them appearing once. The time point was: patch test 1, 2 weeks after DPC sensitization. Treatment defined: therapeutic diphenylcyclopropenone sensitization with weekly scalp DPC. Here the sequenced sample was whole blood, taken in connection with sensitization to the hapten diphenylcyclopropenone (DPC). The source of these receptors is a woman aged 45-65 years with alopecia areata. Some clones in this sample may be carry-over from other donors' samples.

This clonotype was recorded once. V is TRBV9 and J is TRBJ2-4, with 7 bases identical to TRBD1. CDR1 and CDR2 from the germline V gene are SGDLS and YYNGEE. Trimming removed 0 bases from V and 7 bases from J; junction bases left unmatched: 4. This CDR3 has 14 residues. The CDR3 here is CASSVETGENIQYF. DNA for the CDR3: TGTGCCAGCAGCGTAGAAACAGGGGAGAACATTCAGTACTTC.

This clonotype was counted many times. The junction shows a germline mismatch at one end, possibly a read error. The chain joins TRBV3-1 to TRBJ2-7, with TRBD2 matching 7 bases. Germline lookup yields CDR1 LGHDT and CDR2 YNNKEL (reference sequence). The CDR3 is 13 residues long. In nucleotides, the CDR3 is TGTGCCAGCAGCCGCGGGAGCTCCAACGAGCAGTACTTC. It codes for CASSRGSSNEQYF.

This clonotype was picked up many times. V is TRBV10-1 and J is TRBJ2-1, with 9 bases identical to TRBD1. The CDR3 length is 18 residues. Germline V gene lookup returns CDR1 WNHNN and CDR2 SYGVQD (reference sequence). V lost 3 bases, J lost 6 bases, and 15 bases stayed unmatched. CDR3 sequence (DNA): TGCGCCAGCAGTGAAGTCCCGGGACAGGGATCACGGGGCAATGAGCAGTTCTTC. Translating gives CASSEVPGQGSRGNEQFF.

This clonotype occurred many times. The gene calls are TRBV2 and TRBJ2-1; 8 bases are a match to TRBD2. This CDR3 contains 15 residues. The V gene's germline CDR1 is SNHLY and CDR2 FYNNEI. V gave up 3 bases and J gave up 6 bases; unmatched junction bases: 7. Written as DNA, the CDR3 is TGTGCCAGCAGTGAGGTAGCGGGGATGGGCAATGAGCAGTTCTTC. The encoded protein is CASSEVAGMGNEQFF.

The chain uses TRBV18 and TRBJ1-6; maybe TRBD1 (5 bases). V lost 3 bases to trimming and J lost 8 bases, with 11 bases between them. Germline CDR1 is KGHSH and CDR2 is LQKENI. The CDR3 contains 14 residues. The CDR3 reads CASSPGGGDSPLHF. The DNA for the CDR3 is TGTGCCAGCTCACCGGGCGGGGGGGATTCACCCCTCCACTTT.

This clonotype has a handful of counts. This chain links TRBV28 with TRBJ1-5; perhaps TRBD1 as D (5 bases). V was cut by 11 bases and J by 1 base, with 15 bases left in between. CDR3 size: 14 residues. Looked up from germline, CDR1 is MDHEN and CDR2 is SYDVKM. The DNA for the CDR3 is TGTGCCCGCTGGGGAGGGGAGAGCAATCAGCCCCAGCATTTT. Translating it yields CARWGGESNQPQHF.

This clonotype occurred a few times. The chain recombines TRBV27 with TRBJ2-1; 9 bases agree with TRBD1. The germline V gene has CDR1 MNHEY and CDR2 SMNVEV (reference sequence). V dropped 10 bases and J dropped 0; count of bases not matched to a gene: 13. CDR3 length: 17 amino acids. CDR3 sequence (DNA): TGTGCCACAACAAAGCCGGGACAGGGACGCTCCTACAATGAGCAGTTCTTC. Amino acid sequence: CATTKPGQGRSYNEQFF.

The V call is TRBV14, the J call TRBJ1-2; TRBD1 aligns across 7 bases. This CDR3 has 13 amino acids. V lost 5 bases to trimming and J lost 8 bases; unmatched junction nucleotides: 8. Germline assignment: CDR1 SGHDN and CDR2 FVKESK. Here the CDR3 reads CASSADRAEGYTF. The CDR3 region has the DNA TGTGCCAGCAGCGCAGACAGGGCGGAAGGCTACACCTTC.

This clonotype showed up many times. This chain's CDR3 is CSVDRGSVTGELFF. CDR3 nucleotides: TGCAGCGTTGATAGAGGGTCTGTCACCGGGGAGCTGTTTTTT. The chain has TRBV29-1 and TRBJ2-2; weak D call: TRBD2 (5 bases). The CDR3 totals 14 residues. The V end was cut by 3 bases, the J end by 4 bases, with 12 bases between. Germline V gene data show CDR1 as SQVTM and CDR2 as ANQGSEA.

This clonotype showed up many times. DNA for the CDR3: TGCGCCAGCAGCCAAGATAATAGGGAAAAACTGTTTTTT. It yields the protein CASSQDNREKLFF. The genes are TRBV4-3 and TRBJ1-4, with D uncertain. CDR3 length equals 13 residues. Per the germline V gene, CDR1 is LGHNA and CDR2 is YSLEER. The V end lost 0 bases, the J end lost 8 bases, and 7 bases lay between the germline ends.

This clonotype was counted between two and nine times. In DNA form, the CDR3 reads TGTGCCAGCAGCCCACGAGTATCCGACGAGCAGTACTTC. Encoded protein: CASSPRVSDEQYF. The V gene is TRBV7-9, the J gene TRBJ2-7, with D unclear. In germline, CDR1 is SEHNR, CDR2 FQNEAQ (reference sequence). V was clipped by 5 bases and J by 5 bases, with 13 bases between them. This CDR3 has 13 residues.

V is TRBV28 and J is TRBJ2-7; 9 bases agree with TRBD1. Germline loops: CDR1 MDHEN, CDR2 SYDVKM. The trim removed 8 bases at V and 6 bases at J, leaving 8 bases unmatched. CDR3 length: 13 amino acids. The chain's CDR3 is CASGPGTGSEQYF. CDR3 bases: TGTGCCAGCGGGCCCGGGACAGGGAGCGAGCAGTACTTC.

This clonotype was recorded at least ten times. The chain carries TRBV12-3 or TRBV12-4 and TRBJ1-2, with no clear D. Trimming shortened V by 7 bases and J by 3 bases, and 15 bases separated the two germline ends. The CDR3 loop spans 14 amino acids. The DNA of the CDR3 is TGTGCCAGCACCCAATCCTTCGCGGACTATGGCTACACCTTC. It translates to CASTQSFADYGYTF.

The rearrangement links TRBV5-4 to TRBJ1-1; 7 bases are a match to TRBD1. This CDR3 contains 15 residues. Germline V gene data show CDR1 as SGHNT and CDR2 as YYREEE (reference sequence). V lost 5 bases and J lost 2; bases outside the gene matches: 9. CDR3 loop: CASSSGTAFNTEAFF. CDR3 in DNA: TGTGCCAGCAGTTCCGGGACAGCTTTCAACACTGAAGCTTTCTTT. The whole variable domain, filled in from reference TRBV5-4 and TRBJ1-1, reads ETGVTQSPTHLIKTRGQQVTLRCSSQSGHNTVSWYQQALGQGPQFIFQYYREEENGRGNFPPRFSGLQFPNYSSELNVNALELDDSALYLCASSSGTAFNTEAFFGQGTRLTVV.

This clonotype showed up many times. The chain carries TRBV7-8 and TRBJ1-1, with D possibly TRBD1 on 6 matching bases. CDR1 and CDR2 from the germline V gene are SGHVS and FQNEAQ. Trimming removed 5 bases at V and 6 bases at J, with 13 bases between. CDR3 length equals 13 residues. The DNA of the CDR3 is TGTGCCAGCAGCGACCGGACAGCCTCTGAAGCTTTCTTT. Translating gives CASSDRTASEAFF.

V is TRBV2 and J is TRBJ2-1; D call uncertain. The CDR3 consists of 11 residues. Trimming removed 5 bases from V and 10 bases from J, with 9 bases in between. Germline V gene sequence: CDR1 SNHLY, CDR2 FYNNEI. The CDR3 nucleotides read TGTGCCAGCAGTAACAGATTCGAGCAGTTCTTC. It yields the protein CASSNRFEQFF.

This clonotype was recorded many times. The CDR3 region has the DNA TGTGCCAGCAGCCAAGGGGGGATAGGCTATGGCTACACCTTC. Translation: CASSQGGIGYGYTF. This sequence joins TRBV3-1 and TRBJ1-2, with TRBD1 as a possible D gene (5 bases). The CDR3 consists of 14 residues. Per germline, CDR1 LGHDT and CDR2 YNNKEL (reference sequence). V was pared by 1 base and J by 4 bases, with 10 bases between.

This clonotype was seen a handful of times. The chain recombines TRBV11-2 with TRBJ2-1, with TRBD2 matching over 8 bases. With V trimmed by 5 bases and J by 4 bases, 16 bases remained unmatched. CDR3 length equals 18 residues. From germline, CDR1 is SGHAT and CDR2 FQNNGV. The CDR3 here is CASSPRTGGGPGYNEQFF. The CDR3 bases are TGTGCCAGCAGCCCCCGGACGGGGGGGGGGCCTGGGTACAATGAGCAGTTCTTC. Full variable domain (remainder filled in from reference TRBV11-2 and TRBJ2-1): EAGVAQSPRYKIIEKRQSVAFWCNPISGHATLYWYQQILGQGPKLLIQFQNNGVVDDSQLPKDRFSAERLKGVDSTLKIQPAKLEDSAVYLCASSPRTGGGPGYNEQFFGPGTRLTVL.

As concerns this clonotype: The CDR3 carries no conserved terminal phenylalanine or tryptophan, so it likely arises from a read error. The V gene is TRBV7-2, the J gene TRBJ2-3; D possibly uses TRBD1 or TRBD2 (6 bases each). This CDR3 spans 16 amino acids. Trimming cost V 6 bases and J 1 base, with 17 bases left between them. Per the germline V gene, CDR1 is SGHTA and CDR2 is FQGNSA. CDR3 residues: CASSPLGGTGTDTQYS. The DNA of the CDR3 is TGTGCCAGCAGTCCCCTAGGGGGGACGGGCACAGATACGCAGTATTCT.

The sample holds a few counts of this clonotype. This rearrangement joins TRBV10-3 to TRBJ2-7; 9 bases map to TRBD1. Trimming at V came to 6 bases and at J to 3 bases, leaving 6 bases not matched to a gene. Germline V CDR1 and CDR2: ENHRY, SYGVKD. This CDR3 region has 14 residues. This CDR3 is CAISFDRGDYEQYF. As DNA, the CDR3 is TGTGCCATCAGCTTTGACAGGGGGGACTACGAGCAGTACTTC.

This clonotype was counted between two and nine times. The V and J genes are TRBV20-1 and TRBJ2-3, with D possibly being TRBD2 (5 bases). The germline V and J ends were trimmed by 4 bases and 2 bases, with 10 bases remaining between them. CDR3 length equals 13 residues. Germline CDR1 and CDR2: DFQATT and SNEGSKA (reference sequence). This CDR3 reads CSATSDYTDTQYF. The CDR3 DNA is TGCAGTGCTACTTCCGACTACACAGATACGCAGTATTTT.

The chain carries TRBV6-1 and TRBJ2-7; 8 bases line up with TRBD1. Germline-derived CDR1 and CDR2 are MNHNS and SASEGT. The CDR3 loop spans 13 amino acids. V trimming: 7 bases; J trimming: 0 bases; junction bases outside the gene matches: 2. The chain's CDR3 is CASNTGGSYEQYF. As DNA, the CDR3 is TGTGCCAGCAACACAGGGGGCTCCTACGAGCAGTACTTC.